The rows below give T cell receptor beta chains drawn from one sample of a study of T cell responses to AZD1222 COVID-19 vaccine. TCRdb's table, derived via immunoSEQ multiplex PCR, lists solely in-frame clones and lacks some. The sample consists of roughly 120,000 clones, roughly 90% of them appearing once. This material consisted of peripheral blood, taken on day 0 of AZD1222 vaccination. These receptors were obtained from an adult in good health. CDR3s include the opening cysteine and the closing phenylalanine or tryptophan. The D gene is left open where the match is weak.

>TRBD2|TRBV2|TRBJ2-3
CASSGLAGGHSSTDTQYF
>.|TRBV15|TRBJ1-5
CATSRGGTGLNQPQHF
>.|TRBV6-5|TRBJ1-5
CASSNQPQHF
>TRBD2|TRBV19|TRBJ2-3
CASSIRTSGGTDTQYF
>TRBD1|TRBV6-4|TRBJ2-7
CASSDSSTGTGTTYEQYF
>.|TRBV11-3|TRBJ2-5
CASSLVLETQYF
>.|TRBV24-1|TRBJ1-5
CATSALYSNQPQHF
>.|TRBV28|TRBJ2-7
CASKHPGTLSSYEQYF
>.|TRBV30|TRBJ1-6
CAWSVVRADSPLHF
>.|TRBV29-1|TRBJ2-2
CSVEGRRGATGELFF
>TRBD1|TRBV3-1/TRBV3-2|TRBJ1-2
CASSPNPGTVSYGYTF
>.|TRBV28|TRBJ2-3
CASSLGTRRGDTQYF
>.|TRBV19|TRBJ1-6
CASSMVQGFAYNSPLHF
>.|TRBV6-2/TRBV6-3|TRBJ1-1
CASSVLTEAFF
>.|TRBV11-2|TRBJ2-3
CASSLYPAGDTQYF
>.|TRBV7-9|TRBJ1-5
CASSTDSSNQPQHF
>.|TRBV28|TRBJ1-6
CASSLWGYSPLHF
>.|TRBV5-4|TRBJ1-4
CASSLQGPNEKLFF
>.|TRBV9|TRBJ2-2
CASSPTNMNTGELFF
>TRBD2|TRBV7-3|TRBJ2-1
CASSFARTGEGEQFF
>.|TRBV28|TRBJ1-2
CASSFPRGGYGYTF
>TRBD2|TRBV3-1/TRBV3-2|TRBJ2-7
CASSPGGYEQYF
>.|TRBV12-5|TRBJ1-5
CASGLANQPQHF
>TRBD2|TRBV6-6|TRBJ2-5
CASSNLGGRVETQYF
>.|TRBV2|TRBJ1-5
CASSGTGYSNQPQHF
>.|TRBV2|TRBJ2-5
CASSVESVETQYF
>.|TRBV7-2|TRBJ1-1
CASSFPGSTEAFF
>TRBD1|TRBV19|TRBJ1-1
CASSPLYGTGRDEAFF
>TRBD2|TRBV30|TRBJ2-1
CAWMKLSGRASYNEQFF
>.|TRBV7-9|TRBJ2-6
CASSLTAGLGANVLTF
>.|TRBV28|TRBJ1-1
CASSLGLGTEAFF
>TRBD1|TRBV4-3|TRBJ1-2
CASSQVDRVSNYGYTF
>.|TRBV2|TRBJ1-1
CASSVKGGNTEAFF
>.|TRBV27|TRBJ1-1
CASREGNTEAFF
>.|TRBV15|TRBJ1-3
CATSRDPTGSGNTIYF
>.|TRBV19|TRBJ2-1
CASSSGYNEQFF
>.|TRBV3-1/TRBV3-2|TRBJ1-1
CASSQDGQTEAFF
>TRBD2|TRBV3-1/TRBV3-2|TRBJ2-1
CASSQDAGGPTNEQFF
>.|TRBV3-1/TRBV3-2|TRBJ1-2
CASSQDPGTPGGYTF
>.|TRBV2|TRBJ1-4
CAGTGRANEKLFF
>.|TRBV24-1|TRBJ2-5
CATSEVGGQETQYF
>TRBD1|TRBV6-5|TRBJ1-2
CASRGDSATFPGYTF
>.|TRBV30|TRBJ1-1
CAWSFPPAREAFF
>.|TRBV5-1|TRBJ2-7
CASSFGTPAEQYF
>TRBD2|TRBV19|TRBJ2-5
CASSTVAGVAETQYF
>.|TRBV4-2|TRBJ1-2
CASSQDGGARSVSVGYTF
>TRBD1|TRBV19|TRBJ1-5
CATDTGQGEQPQHF
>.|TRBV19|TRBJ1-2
CASSGGVNYGYTF
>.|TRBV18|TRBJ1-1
CASSPPIDRIPNTEAFF